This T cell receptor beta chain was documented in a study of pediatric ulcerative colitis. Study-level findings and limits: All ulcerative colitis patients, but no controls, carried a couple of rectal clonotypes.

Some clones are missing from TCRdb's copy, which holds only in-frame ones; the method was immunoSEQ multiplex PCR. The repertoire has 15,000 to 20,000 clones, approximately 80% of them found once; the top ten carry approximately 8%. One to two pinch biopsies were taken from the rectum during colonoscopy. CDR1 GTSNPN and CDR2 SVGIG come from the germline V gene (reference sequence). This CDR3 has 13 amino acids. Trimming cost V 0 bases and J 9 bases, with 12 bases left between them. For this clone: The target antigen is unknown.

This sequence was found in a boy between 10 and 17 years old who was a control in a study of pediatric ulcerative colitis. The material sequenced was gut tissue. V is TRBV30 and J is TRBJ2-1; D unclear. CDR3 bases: TGTGCCTGGAGTGTATGGATCGCACGTGAGCAGTTCTTC. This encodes CAWSVWIAREQFF.